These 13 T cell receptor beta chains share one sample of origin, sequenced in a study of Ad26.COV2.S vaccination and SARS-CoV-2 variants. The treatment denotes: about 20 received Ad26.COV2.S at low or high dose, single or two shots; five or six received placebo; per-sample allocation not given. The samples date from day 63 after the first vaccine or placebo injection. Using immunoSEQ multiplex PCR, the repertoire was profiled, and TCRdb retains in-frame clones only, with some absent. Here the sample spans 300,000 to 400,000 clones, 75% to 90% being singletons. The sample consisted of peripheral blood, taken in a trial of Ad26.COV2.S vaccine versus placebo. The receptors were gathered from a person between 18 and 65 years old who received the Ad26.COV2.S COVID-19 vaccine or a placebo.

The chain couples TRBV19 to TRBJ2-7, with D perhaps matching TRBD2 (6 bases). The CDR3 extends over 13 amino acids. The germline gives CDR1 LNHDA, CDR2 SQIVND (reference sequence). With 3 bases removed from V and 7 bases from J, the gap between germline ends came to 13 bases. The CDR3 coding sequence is TGTGCCAGTAGTATTATCGGGGAGGCAGAGCAGTACTTC. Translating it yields CASSIIGEAEQYF. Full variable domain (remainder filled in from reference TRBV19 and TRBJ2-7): DGGITQSPKYLFRKEGQNVTLSCEQNLNHDAMYWYRQDPGQGLRLIYYSQIVNDFQKGDIAEGYSVSREKKESFPLTVTSAQKNPTAFYLCASSIIGEAEQYFGPGTRLTVT.

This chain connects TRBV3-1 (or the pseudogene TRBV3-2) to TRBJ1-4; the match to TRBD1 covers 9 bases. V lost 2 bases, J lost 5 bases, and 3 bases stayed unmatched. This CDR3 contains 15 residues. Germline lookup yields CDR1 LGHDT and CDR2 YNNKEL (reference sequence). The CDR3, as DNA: TGTGCCAGCAGCCAAAACAGGGGGCCCAATGAAAAACTGTTTTTT. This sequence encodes CASSQNRGPNEKLFF.

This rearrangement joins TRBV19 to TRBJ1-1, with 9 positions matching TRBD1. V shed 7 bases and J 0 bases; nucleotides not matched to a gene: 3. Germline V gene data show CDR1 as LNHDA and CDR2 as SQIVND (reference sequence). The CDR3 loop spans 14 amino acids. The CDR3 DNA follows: TGTGCCAGTAATCGACAGGGGGTGAACACTGAAGCTTTCTTT. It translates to CASNRQGVNTEAFF.

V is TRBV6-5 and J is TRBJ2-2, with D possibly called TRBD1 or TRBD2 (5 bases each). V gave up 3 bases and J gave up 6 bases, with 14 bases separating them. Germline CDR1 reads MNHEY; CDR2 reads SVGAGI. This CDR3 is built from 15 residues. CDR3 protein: CASSYVGEFAGELFF. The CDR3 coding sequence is TGTGCCAGCAGTTATGTGGGGGAGTTTGCCGGGGAGCTGTTTTTT.

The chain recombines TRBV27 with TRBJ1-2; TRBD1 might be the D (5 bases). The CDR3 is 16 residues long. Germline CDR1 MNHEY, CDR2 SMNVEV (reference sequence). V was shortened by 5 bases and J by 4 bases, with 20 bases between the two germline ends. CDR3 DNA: TGTGCCAGCAGTCCCCACGTCGACAGCTACTCCTATGGCTACACCTTC. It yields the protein CASSPHVDSYSYGYTF.

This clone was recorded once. The DNA for the CDR3 is TGTGCCAGCAGCGTAGGAGGGGGCAGCACCGGGGAGCTGTTTTTT. Its protein is CASSVGGGSTGELFF. The chain links TRBV9 to TRBJ2-2, with TRBD1 matching over 7 bases. Germline CDR1 and CDR2: SGDLS and YYNGEE. V shed 0 bases, J shed 4 bases, and the junction held 3 bases outside the gene matches. This CDR3 spans 15 amino acids.

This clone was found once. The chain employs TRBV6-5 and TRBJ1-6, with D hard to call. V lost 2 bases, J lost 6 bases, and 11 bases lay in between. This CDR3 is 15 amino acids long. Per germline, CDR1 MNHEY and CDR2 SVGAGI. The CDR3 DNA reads TGTGCCAGCAGTTACGCACCGAGGAGTAATTCACCCCTCCACTTT. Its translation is CASSYAPRSNSPLHF.

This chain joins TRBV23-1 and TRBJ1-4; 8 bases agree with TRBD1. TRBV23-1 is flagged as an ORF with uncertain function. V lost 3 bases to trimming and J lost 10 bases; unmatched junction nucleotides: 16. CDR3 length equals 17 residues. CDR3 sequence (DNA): TGCGCCAGCAGTCACCCAGGGGGCGGCAGGGTGGAAGGAAAACTGTTTTTT. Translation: CASSHPGGGRVEGKLFF.

In DNA, the CDR3 is TGTGCCAGCAGCCAAGAAACCACAGGGTATGGCTACACCTTC. This sequence encodes CASSQETTGYGYTF. The rearrangement joins TRBV3-1 (or the pseudogene TRBV3-2) to TRBJ1-2, with a weak D call TRBD1 (6 bases). The CDR3 runs to 14 residues. Trimming shortened V by 0 bases and J by 5 bases, and 10 bases separated the two germline ends. CDR1 and CDR2 (germline): LGHDT, YNNKEL (reference sequence).

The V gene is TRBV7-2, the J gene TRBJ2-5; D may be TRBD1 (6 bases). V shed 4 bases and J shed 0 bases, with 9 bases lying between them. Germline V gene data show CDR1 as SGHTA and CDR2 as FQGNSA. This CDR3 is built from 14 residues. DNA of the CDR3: TGTGCCAGCAGCTCTAGGGGGTACCAAGAGACCCAGTACTTC. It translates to CASSSRGYQETQYF.

CDR3 sequence (DNA): TGTGCCTGGAGTGTAGGGCCAGATACGCAGTATTTT. Its protein product is CAWSVGPDTQYF. V and J are TRBV30 and TRBJ2-3; D call uncertain. The CDR3 length is 12 residues. Trimming took off 0 bases at V and 4 bases at J, with 5 bases between the two ends. Germline V lookup: CDR1 GTSNPN, CDR2 SVGIG (reference sequence). The complete variable domain, with remaining parts taken from reference TRBV30 and TRBJ2-3, reads SQTIHQWPATLVQPVGSPLSLECTVEGTSNPNLYWYRQAAGRGLQLLFYSVGIGQISSEVPQNLSASRPQDRQFILSSKKLLLSDSGFYLCAWSVGPDTQYFGPGTRLTVL.

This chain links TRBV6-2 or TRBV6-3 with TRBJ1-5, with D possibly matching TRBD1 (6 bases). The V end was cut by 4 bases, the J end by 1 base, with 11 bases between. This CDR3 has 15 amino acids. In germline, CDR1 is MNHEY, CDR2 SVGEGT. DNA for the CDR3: TGTGCCAGCAGTTCACAGGGTGGGAGCAATCAGCCCCAGCATTTT. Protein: CASSSQGGSNQPQHF.

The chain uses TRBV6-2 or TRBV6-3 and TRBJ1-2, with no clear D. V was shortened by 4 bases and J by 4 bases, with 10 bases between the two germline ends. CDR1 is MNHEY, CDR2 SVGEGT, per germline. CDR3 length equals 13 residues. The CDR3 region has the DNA TGTGCCAGCAGTTCTAACAGTCCCTATGGCTACACCTTC. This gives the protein CASSSNSPYGYTF.